The 6 T cell receptor beta chains below were found in one sample sequenced in a study of blood T cell repertoires in COVID-19. Here immunoSEQ multiplex PCR was the method, and the copy in TCRdb shows in-frame clones only, minus some. The top ten hold 0.8% to 0.9% of the sample, which has 400,000 to 450,000 clones, 70% to 90% seen once. Sequenced input: peripheral blood. The receptors come from a man aged 18 to 35 with COVID-19, enrolled during active disease.

About this clone itself: Other DNA sequences of this sample code for an identical CDR3. The CDR3 nucleotides are TGCAGCGTTGATTCCGGGATAGCTTTCTTT. It codes for CSVDSGIAFF. The chain couples TRBV29-1 to TRBJ1-1, with unresolved D. This CDR3 spans 10 amino acids. The V gene's germline CDR1 is SQVTM and CDR2 ANQGSEA. Deletions cut 3 bases from V and 10 bases from J, with 9 bases between.

The CDR3 loop reads CASSYNYGSNEQFF. In nucleotides, the CDR3 is TGTGCCAGCAGTTACAACTACGGAAGTAATGAGCAGTTCTTC. This chain uses TRBV6-5 with TRBJ2-1; D gene uncertain. The CDR3 consists of 14 residues. Germline CDR1 reads MNHEY; CDR2 reads SVGAGI. V was pared by 2 bases and J by 7 bases, with 12 bases between.

The chain combines TRBV4-2 with TRBJ2-1, with TRBD2 matching 11 bases. The CDR3 has 18 residues. Trimming cost V 4 bases and J 9 bases; bases outside gene matches: 17. Germline V gives CDR1 LGHNA, CDR2 YNFKEQ. CDR3 residues: CASSPDASGRLPGGEQFF. The CDR3 DNA reads as TGTGCCAGCAGCCCTGATGCTAGCGGGAGGCTCCCGGGGGGTGAGCAGTTCTTC.

The chain combines TRBV3-1 (or the pseudogene TRBV3-2) with TRBJ1-2; D remains unclear. The CDR3 length is 13 residues. Germline values: CDR1 LGHDT, CDR2 YNNKEL (reference sequence). V lost 3 bases and J 2 bases, leaving 7 bases between the germline ends. The CDR3 DNA sequence: TGTGCCAGCAGCCACACACAGAACTATGGCTACACCTTC. This codes for CASSHTQNYGYTF.

V is TRBV14 and J is TRBJ2-7, with D possibly being TRBD2 (5 bases). Germline CDR1 and CDR2: SGHDN and FVKESK. V lost 0 bases and J 0 bases, leaving 12 bases between the germline ends. CDR3 length: 16 amino acids. CDR3 DNA sequence: TGTGCCAGCAGCCAAGATAGGAGGCCAGGCTCCTACGAGCAGTACTTC. Its translation: CASSQDRRPGSYEQYF.

This clone was counted a single time. V and J are TRBV19 and TRBJ2-7, with 7 nucleotides matching TRBD1. The CDR3 totals 15 residues. Germline values: CDR1 LNHDA, CDR2 SQIVND (reference sequence). V shed 5 bases, J shed 2 bases, and the junction held 9 bases outside the gene matches. This CDR3 is CASSPVDRATYEQYF. CDR3 nucleotides: TGTGCCAGTAGTCCAGTAGACAGGGCGACCTACGAGCAGTACTTC.